This TCR beta chain was captured in a study of control samples from healthy donors and cancer patients. This CDR3 has 15 amino acids. Trimming pared 6 bases from V and 1 base from J, leaving 12 bases between. Germline V lookup: CDR1 LNHDA, CDR2 SQIVND (reference sequence). The method was immunoSEQ multiplex PCR; TCRdb's version includes in-frame clones alone and lacks a portion of them. The sample contains about 180,000 clones, around 89% of which appear only once. The chain combines TRBV19 with TRBJ2-2, with D perhaps TRBD1 or TRBD2 (5 bases each). The sequence came from a woman between 45 and 65 years old in good health. Sequencing input: blood. The CDR3 bases are TGTGCCAGTAGCCAGGGAGACGTGAACACCGGGGAGCTGTTTTTT. Protein product: CASSQGDVNTGELFF. The full variable domain, rest sourced from reference TRBV19 and TRBJ2-2, is DGGITQSPKYLFRKEGQNVTLSCEQNLNHDAMYWYRQDPGQGLRLIYYSQIVNDFQKGDIAEGYSVSREKKESFPLTVTSAQKNPTAFYLCASSQGDVNTGELFFGEGSRLTVL.